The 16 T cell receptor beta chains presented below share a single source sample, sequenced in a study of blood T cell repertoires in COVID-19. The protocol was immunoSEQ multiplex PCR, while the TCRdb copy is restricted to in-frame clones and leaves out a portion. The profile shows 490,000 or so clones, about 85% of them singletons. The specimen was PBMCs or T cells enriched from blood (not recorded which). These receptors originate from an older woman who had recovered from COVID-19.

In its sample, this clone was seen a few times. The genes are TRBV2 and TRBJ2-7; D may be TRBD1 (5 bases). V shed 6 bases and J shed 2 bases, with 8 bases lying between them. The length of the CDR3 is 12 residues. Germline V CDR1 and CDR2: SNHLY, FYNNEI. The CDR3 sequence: CASRPDTYEQYF. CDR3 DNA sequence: TGTGCCAGCAGACCGGACACCTACGAGCAGTACTTC.

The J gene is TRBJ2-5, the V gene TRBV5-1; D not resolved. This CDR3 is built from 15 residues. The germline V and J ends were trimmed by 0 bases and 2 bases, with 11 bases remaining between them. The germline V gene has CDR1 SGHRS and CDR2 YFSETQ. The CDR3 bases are TGCGCCAGCAGCTTGGCTCCCAGGCCTCAAGAGACCCAGTACTTC. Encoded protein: CASSLAPRPQETQYF.

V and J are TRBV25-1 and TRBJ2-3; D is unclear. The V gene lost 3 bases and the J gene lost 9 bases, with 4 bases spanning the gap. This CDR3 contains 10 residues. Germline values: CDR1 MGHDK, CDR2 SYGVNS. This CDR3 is CASSERTQYF. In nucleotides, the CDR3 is TGTGCCAGCAGTGAGAGGACGCAGTATTTT.

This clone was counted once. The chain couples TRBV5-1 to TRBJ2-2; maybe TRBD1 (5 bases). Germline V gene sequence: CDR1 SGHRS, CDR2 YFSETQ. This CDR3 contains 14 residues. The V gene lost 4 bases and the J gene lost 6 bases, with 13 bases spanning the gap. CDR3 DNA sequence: TGCGCCAGCAGCCCTCCCCTAGGGGCCGGGGAGCTGTTTTTT. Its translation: CASSPPLGAGELFF.

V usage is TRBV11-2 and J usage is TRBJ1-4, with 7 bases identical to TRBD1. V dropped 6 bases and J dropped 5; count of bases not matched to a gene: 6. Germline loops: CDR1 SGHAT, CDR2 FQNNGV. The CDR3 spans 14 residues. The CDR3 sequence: CASSQQQGNEKLFF. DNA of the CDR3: TGTGCCAGCAGTCAACAACAGGGGAATGAAAAACTGTTTTTT.

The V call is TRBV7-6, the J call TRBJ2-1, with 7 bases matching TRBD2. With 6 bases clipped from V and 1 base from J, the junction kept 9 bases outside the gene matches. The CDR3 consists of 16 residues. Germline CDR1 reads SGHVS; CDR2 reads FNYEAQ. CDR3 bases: TGTGCCAGCAGTTCACCTGTCGGGGGGTCCTACAATGAGCAGTTCTTC. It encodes CASSSPVGGSYNEQFF.

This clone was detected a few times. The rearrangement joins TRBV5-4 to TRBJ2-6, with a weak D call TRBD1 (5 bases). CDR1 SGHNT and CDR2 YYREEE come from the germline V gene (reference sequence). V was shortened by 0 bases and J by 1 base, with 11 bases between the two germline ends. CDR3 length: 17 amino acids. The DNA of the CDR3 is TGTGCCAGCAGCTTGGCTGGGGCCCTTTCTGGGGCCAACGTCCTGACTTTC. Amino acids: CASSLAGALSGANVLTF.

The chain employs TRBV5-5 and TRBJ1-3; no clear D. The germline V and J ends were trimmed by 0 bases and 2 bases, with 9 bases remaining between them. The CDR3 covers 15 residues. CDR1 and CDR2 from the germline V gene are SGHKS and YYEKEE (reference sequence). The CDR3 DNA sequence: TGTGCCAGCAGCTTGGATGGCACAGCTGGAAACACCATATATTTT. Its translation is CASSLDGTAGNTIYF.

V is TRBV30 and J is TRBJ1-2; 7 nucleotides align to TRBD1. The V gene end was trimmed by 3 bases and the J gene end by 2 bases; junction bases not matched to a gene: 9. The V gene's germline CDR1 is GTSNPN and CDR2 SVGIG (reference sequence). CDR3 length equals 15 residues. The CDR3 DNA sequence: TGTGCCTGGAGGGGCCGCCCAGGGGGGAACTATGGCTACACCTTC. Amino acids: CAWRGRPGGNYGYTF.

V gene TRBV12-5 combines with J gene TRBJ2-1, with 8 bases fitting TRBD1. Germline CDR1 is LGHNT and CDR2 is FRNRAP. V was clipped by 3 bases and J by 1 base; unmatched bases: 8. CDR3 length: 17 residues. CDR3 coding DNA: TGTGCTAGTGGTTTCAGACCCTGGACAGGGTCCTACAATGAGCAGTTCTTC. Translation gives CASGFRPWTGSYNEQFF. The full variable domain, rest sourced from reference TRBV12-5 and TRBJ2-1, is DARVTQTPRHKVTEMGQEVTMRCQPILGHNTVFWYRQTMMQGLELLAYFRNRAPLDDSGMPKDRFSAEMPDATLATLKIQPSEPRDSAVYFCASGFRPWTGSYNEQFFGPGTRLTVL.

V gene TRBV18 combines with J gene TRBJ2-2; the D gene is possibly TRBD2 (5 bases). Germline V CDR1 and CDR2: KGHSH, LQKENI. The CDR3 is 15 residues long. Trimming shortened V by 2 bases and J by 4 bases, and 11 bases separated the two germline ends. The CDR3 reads CASSPIRGTTGELFF. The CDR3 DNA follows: TGTGCCAGCTCACCAATACGGGGTACCACCGGGGAGCTGTTTTTT.

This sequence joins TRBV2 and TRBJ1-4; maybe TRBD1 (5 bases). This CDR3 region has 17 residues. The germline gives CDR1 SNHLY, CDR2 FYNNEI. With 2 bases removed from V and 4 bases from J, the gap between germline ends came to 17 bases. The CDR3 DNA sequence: TGTGCCAGCAGTGAAAGGTCAGGGCTGTCGGGTAATGAAAAACTGTTTTTT. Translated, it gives CASSERSGLSGNEKLFF.

CDR3 region: CAISSQRGVTLIGELFF. In nucleotides, the CDR3 is TGTGCCATCAGTTCCCAGCGGGGGGTCACACTTATCGGGGAGCTGTTTTTT. V and J are TRBV10-3 and TRBJ2-2, with 9 positions matching TRBD2. The CDR3 runs 17 residues. From germline, CDR1 is ENHRY and CDR2 SYGVKD. After removal of 5 bases from V and 7 bases from J, the junction contained 14 bases not matched to a gene.

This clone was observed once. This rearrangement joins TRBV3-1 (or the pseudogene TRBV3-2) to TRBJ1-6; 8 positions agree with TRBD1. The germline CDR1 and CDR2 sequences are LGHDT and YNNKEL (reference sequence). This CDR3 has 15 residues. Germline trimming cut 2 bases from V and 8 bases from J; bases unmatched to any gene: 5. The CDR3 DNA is TGTGCCAGCAGCCAACAGGGGGCTGGCGATTCACCCCTCCACTTT. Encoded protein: CASSQQGAGDSPLHF.

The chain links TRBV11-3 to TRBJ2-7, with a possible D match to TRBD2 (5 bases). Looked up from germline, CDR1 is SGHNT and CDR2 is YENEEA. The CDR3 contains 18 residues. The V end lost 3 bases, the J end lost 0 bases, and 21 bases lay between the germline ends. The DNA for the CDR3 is TGTGCCAGCAGCTTCCGGCGCATACAGTCTGGGAGCTCCTACGAGCAGTACGTC. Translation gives CASSFRRIQSGSSYEQYV.

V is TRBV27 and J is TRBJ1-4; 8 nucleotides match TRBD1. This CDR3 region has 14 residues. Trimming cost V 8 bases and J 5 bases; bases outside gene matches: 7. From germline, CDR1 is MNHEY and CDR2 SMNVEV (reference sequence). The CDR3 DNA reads TGTGCCAGCGCGCTCCAGGGGGCGAATGAAAAACTGTTTTTT. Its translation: CASALQGANEKLFF.